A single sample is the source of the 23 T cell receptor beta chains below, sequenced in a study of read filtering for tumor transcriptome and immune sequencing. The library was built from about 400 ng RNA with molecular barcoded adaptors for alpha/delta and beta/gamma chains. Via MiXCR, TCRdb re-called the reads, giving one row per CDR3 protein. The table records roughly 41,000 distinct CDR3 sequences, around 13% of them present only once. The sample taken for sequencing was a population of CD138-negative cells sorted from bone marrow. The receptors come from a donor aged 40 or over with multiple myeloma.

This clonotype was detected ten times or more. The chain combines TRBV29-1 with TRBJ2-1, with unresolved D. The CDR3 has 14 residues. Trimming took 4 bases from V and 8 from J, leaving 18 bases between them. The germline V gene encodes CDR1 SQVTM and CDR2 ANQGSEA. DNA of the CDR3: TGCAGCGTTGTTGGTCAAAGGAAGGCAGATGAGCAGTTCTTC. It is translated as CSVVGQRKADEQFF.

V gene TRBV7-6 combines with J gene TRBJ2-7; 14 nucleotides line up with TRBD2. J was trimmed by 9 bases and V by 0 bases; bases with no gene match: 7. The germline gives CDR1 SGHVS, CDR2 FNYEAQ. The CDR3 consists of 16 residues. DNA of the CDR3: TGTGCCAGCAGCTTAGCTACCGGACTAGCGGGAGGAGGGCAGTACTTC. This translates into CASSLATGLAGGGQYF.

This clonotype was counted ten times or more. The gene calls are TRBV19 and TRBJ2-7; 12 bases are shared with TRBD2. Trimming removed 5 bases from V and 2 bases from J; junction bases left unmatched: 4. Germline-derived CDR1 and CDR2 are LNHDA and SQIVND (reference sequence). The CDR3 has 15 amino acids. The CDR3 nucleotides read TGTGCCAGTAGTTCCGGACTAGCGGGAACCTACGAGCAGTACTTC. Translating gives CASSSGLAGTYEQYF. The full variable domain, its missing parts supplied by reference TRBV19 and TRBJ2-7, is DGGITQSPKYLFRKEGQNVTLSCEQNLNHDAMYWYRQDPGQGLRLIYYSQIVNDFQKGDIAEGYSVSREKKESFPLTVTSAQKNPTAFYLCASSSGLAGTYEQYFGPGTRLTVT.

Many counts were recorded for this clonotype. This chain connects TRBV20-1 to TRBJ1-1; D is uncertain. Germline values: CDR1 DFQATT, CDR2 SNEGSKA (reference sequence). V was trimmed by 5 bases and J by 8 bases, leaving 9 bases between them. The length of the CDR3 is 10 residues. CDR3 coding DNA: TGCAGTGCTGGCCACCTCGAAGCTTTCTTT. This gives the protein CSAGHLEAFF.

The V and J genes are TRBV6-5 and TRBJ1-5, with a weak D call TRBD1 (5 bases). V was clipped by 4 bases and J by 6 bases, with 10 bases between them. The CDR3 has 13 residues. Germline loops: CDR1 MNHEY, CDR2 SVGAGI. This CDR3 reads CASSLAQGQPQHF. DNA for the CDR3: TGTGCCAGCAGTTTAGCGCAGGGTCAGCCCCAGCATTTT.

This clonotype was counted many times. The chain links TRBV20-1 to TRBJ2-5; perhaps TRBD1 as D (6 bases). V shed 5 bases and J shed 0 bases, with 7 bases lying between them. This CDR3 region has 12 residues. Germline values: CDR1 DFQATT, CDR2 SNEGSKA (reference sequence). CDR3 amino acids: CSAGTNQETQYF. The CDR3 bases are TGCAGTGCTGGGACAAACCAAGAGACCCAGTACTTC.

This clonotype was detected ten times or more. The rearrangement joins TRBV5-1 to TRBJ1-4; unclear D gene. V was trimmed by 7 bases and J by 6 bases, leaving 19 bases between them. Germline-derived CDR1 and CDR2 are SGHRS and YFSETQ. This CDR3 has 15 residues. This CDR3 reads CASSKAGSKDEKLFF. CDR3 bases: TGCGCCAGCTCGAAGGCGGGGAGCAAAGATGAAAAACTGTTTTTT.

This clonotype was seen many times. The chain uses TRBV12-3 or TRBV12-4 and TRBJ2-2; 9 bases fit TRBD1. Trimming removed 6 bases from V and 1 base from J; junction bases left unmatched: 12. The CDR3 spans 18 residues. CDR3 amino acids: CASSLPGTGFRNTGELFF. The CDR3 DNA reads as TGTGCCAGCAGCCTCCCCGGGACAGGGTTCAGGAACACCGGGGAGCTGTTTTTT.

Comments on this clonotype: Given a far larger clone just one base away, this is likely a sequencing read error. CDR3 DNA sequence: TGTGCCAGCAGTTCGCCAGAGAACACTGTAGCTTTCTTT. Translating gives CASSSPENTVAFF. The chain has TRBV28 and TRBJ1-6; D call uncertain. Gene TRBJ1-1 matches the end of the DNA better, so the J call may be wrong. CDR1 and CDR2 from the germline V gene are MDHEN and SYDVKM. The CDR3 covers 13 residues.

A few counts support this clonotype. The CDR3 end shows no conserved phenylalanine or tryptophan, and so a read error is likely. CDR3: CASSRAWTGYEQYL. CDR3 nucleotide sequence: TGTGCCAGCAGCCGAGCCTGGACAGGGTACGAGCAGTACCTC. The chain links TRBV3-1 to TRBJ2-7; 8 bases fit TRBD1. The V segment lost 4 bases and the J segment 4 bases; nucleotides outside the gene matches: 6. Germline CDR1 reads LGHDT; CDR2 reads YNNKEL (reference sequence). The CDR3 totals 14 residues.

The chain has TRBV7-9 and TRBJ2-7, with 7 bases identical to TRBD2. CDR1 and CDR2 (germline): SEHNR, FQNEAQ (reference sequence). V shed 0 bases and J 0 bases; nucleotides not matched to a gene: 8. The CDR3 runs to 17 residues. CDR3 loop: CASSLASVSGYSYEQYF. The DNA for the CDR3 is TGTGCCAGCAGCTTAGCGAGCGTTAGCGGGTACTCCTACGAGCAGTACTTC.

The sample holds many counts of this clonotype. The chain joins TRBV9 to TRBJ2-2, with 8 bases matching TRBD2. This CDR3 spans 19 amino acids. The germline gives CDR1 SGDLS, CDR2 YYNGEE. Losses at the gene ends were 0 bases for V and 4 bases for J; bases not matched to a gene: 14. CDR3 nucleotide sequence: TGTGCCAGCAGCGTAGCTTCCGGGACTAGGGGTCATGTCACCGGGGAGCTGTTTTTT. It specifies CASSVASGTRGHVTGELFF.

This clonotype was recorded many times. CDR3 nucleotides: TGTGCCAGCAGCTCCTCCGGGACAGGGATTAGCAATCAGCCCCAGCATTTT. This sequence encodes CASSSSGTGISNQPQHF. The V and J genes are TRBV7-8 and TRBJ1-5; TRBD1 matches 9 bases. Trimming at V came to 4 bases and at J to 0 bases, leaving 7 bases not matched to a gene. Germline loops: CDR1 SGHVS, CDR2 FQNEAQ. The CDR3 is made up of 17 amino acids.

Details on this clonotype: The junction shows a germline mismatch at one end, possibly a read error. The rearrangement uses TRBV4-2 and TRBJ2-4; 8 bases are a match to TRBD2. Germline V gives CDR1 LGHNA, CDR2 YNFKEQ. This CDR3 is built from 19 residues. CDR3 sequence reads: CARSQDAGGEPPVRNIQYF. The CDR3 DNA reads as TGTGCCCGCAGCCAAGATGCGGGGGGCGAGCCCCCCGTGAGAAACATTCAGTACTTC.

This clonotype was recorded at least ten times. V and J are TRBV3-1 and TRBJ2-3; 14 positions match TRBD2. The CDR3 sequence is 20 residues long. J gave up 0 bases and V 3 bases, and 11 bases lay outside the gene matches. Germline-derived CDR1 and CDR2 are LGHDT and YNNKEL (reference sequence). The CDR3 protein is CASSHLIGTSGRRSTDTQYF. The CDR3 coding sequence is TGTGCCAGCAGCCACCTCATCGGGACTAGCGGGAGACGCAGCACAGATACGCAGTATTTT.

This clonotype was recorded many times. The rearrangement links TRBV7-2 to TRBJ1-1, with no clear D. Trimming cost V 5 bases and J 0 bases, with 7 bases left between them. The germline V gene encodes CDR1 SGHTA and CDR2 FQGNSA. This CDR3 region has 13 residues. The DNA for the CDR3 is TGTGCCAGCAGCGCCTCCTTGAACACTGAAGCTTTCTTT. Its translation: CASSASLNTEAFF.

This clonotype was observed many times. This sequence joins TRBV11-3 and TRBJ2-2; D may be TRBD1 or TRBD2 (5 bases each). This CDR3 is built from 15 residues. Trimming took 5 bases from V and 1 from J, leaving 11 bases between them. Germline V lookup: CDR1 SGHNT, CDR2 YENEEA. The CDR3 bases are TGTGCCAGCAGCGCCGGGACCCAGAACACCGGGGAGCTGTTTTTT. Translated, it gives CASSAGTQNTGELFF.

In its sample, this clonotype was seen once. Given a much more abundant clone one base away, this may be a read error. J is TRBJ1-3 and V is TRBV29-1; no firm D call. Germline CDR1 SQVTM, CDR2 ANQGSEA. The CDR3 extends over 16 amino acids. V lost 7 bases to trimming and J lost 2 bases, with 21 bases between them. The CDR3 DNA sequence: TGCAGCGCTGCCTCGGCGGGGAGAGGCCCTGGAAACACCATATATTTT. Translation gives CSAASAGRGPGNTIYF.

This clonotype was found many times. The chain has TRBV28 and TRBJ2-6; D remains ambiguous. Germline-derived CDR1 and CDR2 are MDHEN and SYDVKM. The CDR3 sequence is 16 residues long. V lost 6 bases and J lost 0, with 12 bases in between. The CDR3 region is CASRENVGSGANVLTF. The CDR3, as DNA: TGTGCCAGCAGGGAAAACGTAGGCTCTGGGGCCAACGTCCTGACTTTC.

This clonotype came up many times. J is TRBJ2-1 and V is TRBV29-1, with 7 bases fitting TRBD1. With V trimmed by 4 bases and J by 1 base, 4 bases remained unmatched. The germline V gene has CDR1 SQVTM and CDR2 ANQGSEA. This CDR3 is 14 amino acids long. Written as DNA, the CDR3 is TGCAGCGTTGGTGAGACAGGGTCCTACAATGAGCAGTTCTTC. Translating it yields CSVGETGSYNEQFF.

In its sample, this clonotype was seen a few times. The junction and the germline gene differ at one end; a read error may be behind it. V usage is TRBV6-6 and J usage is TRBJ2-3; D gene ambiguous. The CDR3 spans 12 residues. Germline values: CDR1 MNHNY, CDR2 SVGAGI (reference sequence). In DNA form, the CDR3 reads TGTGCCAGCAGAGAAGGCACGGATACGCAGTATTTT. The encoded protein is CASREGTDTQYF.

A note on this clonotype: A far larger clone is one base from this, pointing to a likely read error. The CDR3 nucleotides are TGTGCCAGCAGTTTGAGGAGCGCAGCGTGGGGAGAGCAGTTCTTC. It encodes CASSLRSAAWGEQFF. The chain links TRBV12-3 or TRBV12-4 to TRBJ2-1; D is ambiguous. The CDR3 length is 15 residues. Trimming left V 3 bases short and J 10 bases short, with 19 bases between.

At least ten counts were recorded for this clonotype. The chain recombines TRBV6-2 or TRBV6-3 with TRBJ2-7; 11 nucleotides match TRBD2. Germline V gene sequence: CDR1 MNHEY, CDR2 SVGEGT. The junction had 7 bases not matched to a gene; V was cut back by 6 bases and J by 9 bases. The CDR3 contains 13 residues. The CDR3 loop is CASRTSGKEAQYF. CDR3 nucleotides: TGTGCCAGCAGGACTAGCGGGAAAGAAGCGCAGTACTTC.